Presented here are 5 T cell receptor beta chains from one specimen sequenced in a study of human T cells and chemical hapten exposure (dated by TCRdb to the early 2020s). Taken with the paper, the label for time point translates to: patch test 1, 2 weeks after DPC sensitization. The treatment or condition label for this specimen denotes: therapeutic diphenylcyclopropenone sensitization with weekly scalp DPC. Library method: RACE. The sequencing machine was a NextSeq 500. Using fastp trimming at Q25 and MiXCR clonotype assembly, TCRdb reanalyzed the public sequencing data and kept in-frame beta chains. Each CDR3 protein gets just one entry, which takes the most common genes and DNA from the rows behind it. Recorded for this sample are just under 350,000 distinct CDR3 sequences; around 7% of them occurred a single time. Of the sample, 7.5% to 9% falls within the top ten clones. Here the sequenced sample was whole blood, taken in connection with sensitization to the hapten diphenylcyclopropenone (DPC). Source of these receptors: a woman aged 18-30 years with alopecia areata. Some clones in this sample may be carry-over from other donors' samples.

V gene TRBV28 combines with J gene TRBJ1-5; D ambiguous. The CDR3 spans 14 residues. Deletions cut 5 bases from V and 2 bases from J, with 10 bases between. From germline, CDR1 is MDHEN and CDR2 SYDVKM. The CDR3 loop is CASSAEQGNQPQHF. In DNA, the CDR3 is TGTGCCAGCAGTGCGGAGCAGGGCAATCAGCCCCAGCATTTT.

The table lists this clonotype with a few counts. V gene TRBV10-3 combines with J gene TRBJ1-2; TRBD1 agrees at 11 bases. Germline CDR1 ENHRY, CDR2 SYGVKD. The CDR3 is 15 amino acids. J gave up 5 bases and V 6 bases, and 8 bases lay outside the gene matches. CDR3 protein: CAISEDRGLSYGYTF. CDR3 DNA: TGTGCCATCAGCGAGGACAGGGGGCTTTCGTATGGCTACACCTTC.

The chain employs TRBV7-9 and TRBJ2-7; 7 bases align to TRBD2. This CDR3 is 11 amino acids long. Germline V gene lookup returns CDR1 SEHNR and CDR2 FQNEAQ (reference sequence). J gave up 3 bases and V 10 bases, and 3 bases lay outside the gene matches. CDR3 DNA: TGTGCCACCTCGGGGGGCTACGAGCAGTACTTC. Its translation is CATSGGYEQYF.

This clonotype was counted between two and nine times. J is TRBJ2-5 and V is TRBV12-3 or TRBV12-4; 8 nucleotides line up with TRBD1. Losses at the gene ends were 8 bases for V and 5 bases for J; bases not matched to a gene: 10. The length of the CDR3 is 14 residues. In DNA form, the CDR3 reads TGTGCCAGCGGAGCAGCAGGGGGCGGTGAGACCCAGTACTTC. Protein product: CASGAAGGGETQYF.

This clonotype was detected many times. The chain combines TRBV28 with TRBJ2-1; D is ambiguous. V was trimmed by 3 bases and J by 6 bases, leaving 9 bases between them. Germline CDR1 reads MDHEN; CDR2 reads SYDVKM. CDR3 length: 13 amino acids. CDR3 DNA sequence: TGTGCCAGCAGTTTCTCCCTCTCCAATGAGCAGTTCTTC. Encoded protein: CASSFSLSNEQFF.